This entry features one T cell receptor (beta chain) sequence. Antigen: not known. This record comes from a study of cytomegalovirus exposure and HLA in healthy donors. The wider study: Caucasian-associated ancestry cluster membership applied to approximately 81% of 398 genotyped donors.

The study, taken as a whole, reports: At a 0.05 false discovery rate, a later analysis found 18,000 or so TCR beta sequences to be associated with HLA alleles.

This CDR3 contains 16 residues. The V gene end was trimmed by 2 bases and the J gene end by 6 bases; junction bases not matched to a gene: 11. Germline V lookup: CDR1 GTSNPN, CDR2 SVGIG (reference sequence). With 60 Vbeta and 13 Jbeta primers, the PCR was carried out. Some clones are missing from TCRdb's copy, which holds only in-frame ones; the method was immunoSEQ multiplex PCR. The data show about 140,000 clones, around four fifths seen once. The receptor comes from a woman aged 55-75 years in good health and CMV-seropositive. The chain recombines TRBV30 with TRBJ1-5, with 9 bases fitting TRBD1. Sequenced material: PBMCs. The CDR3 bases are TGTGCCTGGAGTACCCCGGGGACAGGGTGGTTTCAGCCCCAGCATTTT. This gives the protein CAWSTPGTGWFQPQHF.